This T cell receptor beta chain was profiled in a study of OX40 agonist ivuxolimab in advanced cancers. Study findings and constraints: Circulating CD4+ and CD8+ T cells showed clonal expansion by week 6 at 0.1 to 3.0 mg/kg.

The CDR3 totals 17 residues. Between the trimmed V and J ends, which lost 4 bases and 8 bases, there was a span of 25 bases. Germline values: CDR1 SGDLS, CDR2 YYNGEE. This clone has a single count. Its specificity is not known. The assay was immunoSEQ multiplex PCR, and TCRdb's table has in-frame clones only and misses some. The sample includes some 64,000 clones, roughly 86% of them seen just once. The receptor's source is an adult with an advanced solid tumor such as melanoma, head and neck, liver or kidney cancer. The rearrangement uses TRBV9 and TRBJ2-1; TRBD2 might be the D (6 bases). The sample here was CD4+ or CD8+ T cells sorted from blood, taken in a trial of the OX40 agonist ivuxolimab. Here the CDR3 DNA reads TGTGCCAGCAGCCCTAGTAACCCGGGACTGCAAGTCGATGAGCAGTTCTTC. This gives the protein CASSPSNPGLQVDEQFF. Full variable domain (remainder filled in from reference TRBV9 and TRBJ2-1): DSGVTQTPKHLITATGQRVTLRCSPRSGDLSVYWYQQSLDQGLQFLIQYYNGEERAKGNILERFSAQQFPDLHSELNLSSLELGDSALYFCASSPSNPGLQVDEQFFGPGTRLTVL.